Included here is one TCR beta chain sequence, with context. Its antigen is not identified. These data come from a study of beta chain features in type 1 diabetes. Study as a whole: Cell yields, gender and age were comparable in patients and healthy donors.

The study, taken as a whole, reports: Patients and controls would be equally affected if PCR favored shorter templates. Shortening of TCRB CDR3s, moderate but significant, appeared in all four CD4+ subsets of Type 1 diabetes patients. TCRB repertoires of naive, central memory and Treg cells appeared more similar among patients than among healthy donors.

Each sorted fraction was over 95% pure. The isolated RNA, all of it, was reverse transcribed, so expressed TCRB transcripts were what got sequenced. Produced via immunoSEQ multiplex PCR; TCRdb's table is partial and in-frame only. The sample yields about 15,000 clones, roughly 69% seen once. In germline, CDR1 is KGHSH, CDR2 LQKENI. After removal of 3 bases from V and 4 bases from J, the junction contained 2 bases not matched to a gene. The CDR3 has 13 residues. The sample was Tregs from blood. The sequence was collected from a man aged 25-45 years with type 1 diabetes. The chain is built from TRBV18 and TRBJ1-1; 7 bases align to TRBD1. CDR3 coding DNA: TGTGCCAGCTCACCTACAGGGGCCACTGAAGCTTTCTTT. Residues: CASSPTGATEAFF.